These 7 T cell receptor beta chains were sequenced from one sample in a study of blood T cell repertoires in COVID-19. The assay was immunoSEQ multiplex PCR, and TCRdb's table has in-frame clones only and misses some. The repertoire holds about 190,000 clones, with around 84% as singletons. Material for sequencing was peripheral blood. The receptors come from a human donor in a cohort sampled during active COVID-19.

The chain employs TRBV10-3 and TRBJ2-4; TRBD1 agrees at 12 bases. Germline V gives CDR1 ENHRY, CDR2 SYGVKD. Trimming removed 3 bases from V and 3 bases from J; junction bases left unmatched: 6. The CDR3 is 17 residues long. CDR3 sequence: CAISDDGTGGGKNIQYF. Here the CDR3 DNA reads TGTGCCATCAGTGACGACGGGACAGGGGGCGGCAAAAACATTCAGTACTTC.

V gene TRBV12-3 or TRBV12-4 combines with J gene TRBJ1-5; D uncertain. This CDR3 is 13 amino acids long. V lost 5 bases and J 9 bases, leaving 14 bases between the germline ends. CDR3 in amino acids: CASSMAPFRPQHF. CDR3 in DNA: TGTGCCAGCAGTATGGCACCGTTTCGGCCCCAGCATTTT.

The chain uses TRBV10-2 and TRBJ2-3; maybe TRBD1 (5 bases). Trimming left V 2 bases short and J 0 bases short, with 12 bases between. Germline CDR1 is WSHSY and CDR2 is SAAADI. CDR3 length: 16 residues. DNA for the CDR3: TGCGCCAGCAGTGAGCCAAGGACACCTAGCACAGATACGCAGTATTTT. It encodes CASSEPRTPSTDTQYF.

The chain carries TRBV15 and TRBJ1-4, with 9 bases identical to TRBD1. With V trimmed by 5 bases and J by 8 bases, 12 bases remained unmatched. CDR3 size: 16 residues. Germline V gene sequence: CDR1 LNHNV, CDR2 YYDKDF (reference sequence). CDR3 bases: TGTGCCACCAGCGAACAGTACAGGGGGCATGACGAAAAACTGTTTTTT. Translated, it gives CATSEQYRGHDEKLFF. Drawing the rest from reference TRBV15 and TRBJ1-4, the complete variable domain is DAMVIQNPRYQVTQFGKPVTLSCSQTLNHNVMYWYQQKSSQAPKLLFHYYDKDFNNEADTPDNFQSRRPNTSFCFLDIRSPGLGDTAMYLCATSEQYRGHDEKLFFGSGTQLSVL.

V usage is TRBV30 and J usage is TRBJ2-1, with TRBD2 as a possible D gene (5 bases). The V and J ends lost 1 base and 6 bases respectively, with 13 bases between them. The CDR3 covers 14 residues. The germline V gene has CDR1 GTSNPN and CDR2 SVGIG (reference sequence). For the CDR3, the DNA is TGTGCCTGGAGTGGAGGGCTTTCGGGCAATGAGCAGTTCTTC. It translates to CAWSGGLSGNEQFF. Drawing the rest from reference TRBV30 and TRBJ2-1, the complete variable domain is SQTIHQWPATLVQPVGSPLSLECTVEGTSNPNLYWYRQAAGRGLQLLFYSVGIGQISSEVPQNLSASRPQDRQFILSSKKLLLSDSGFYLCAWSGGLSGNEQFFGPGTRLTVL.

This chain links TRBV4-1 with TRBJ1-1; 7 bases are shared with TRBD1. Germline CDR1 reads MGHRA; CDR2 reads YSYEKL. This CDR3 spans 13 amino acids. The junction had 5 bases not matched to a gene; V was cut back by 1 base and J by 9 bases. CDR3 region: CASSQGEGGKAFF. CDR3 DNA: TGCGCCAGCAGCCAAGGGGAAGGGGGCAAAGCTTTCTTT.

V and J are TRBV19 and TRBJ1-6; tentatively, D is TRBD1 (5 bases). Germline CDR1 reads LNHDA; CDR2 reads SQIVND (reference sequence). The CDR3 totals 12 residues. The V gene lost 4 bases and the J gene lost 14 bases, with 12 bases spanning the gap. CDR3 sequence: CASSNQGSALHF. The CDR3 DNA reads TGTGCCAGTAGTAACCAGGGTTCGGCCCTCCACTTT.